The 29 T cell receptor beta chains reported below all come from one sample, sequenced in a study of molecular identifiers for immune sequencing clone quantification. TCRdb fed the PCR reads into MiXCR, producing one record per CDR3 protein. The table records some 320,000 distinct CDR3 sequences, about a quarter of them present only once. Sequencing input: naive CD8+ T cells from blood, with Jurkat cell RNA spiked in. Sample subset: FACS-sorted CD8+CD4-CCR7+CD45RA+ naive T cells. All receptors come from a human donor in good health. Some libraries in this study had Jurkat cell RNA spiked in.

This clonotype was counted only a few times. The J gene is TRBJ2-6, the V gene TRBV27; no clear D. Trimming stripped 2 bases from V and 0 bases from J, with 11 bases between. The germline CDR1 and CDR2 sequences are MNHEY and SMNVEV (reference sequence). The CDR3 totals 17 residues. The CDR3 loop is CASSLVGPDSGANVLTF. CDR3 DNA sequence: TGTGCCAGCAGTTTAGTAGGGCCCGACTCTGGGGCCAACGTCCTGACTTTC.

This clonotype was observed at least ten times. V and J are TRBV4-3 and TRBJ2-3; D is perhaps TRBD1 or TRBD2 (5 bases each). Per germline, CDR1 LGHNA and CDR2 YSLEER. Trimming took off 3 bases at V and 0 bases at J, with 10 bases between the two ends. The CDR3 is 15 amino acids. CDR3 coding DNA: TGCGCCAGCAGCCAGGGGCGGACTAGCACAGATACGCAGTATTTT. Translated: CASSQGRTSTDTQYF.

This clonotype was counted ten times or more. The rearrangement uses TRBV5-1 and TRBJ2-5; TRBD1 aligns across 10 bases. The germline gives CDR1 SGHRS, CDR2 YFSETQ. The trim removed 4 bases at V and 1 base at J, leaving 10 bases unmatched. The CDR3 loop spans 17 amino acids. The CDR3 is CASSGGQGLQIQETQYF. In DNA, the CDR3 is TGCGCCAGCAGCGGGGGACAGGGGCTACAAATCCAAGAGACCCAGTACTTC.

This clonotype was counted a single time. A read error may produce the germline difference seen at one junction end. The CDR3 sequence is CAGSPNPGYEQYF. CDR3 nucleotides: TGTGCCGGCAGCCCAAACCCGGGGTACGAGCAGTACTTC. J is TRBJ2-7 and V is TRBV7-3; a weak D match, TRBD2 (5 bases). Germline V gene sequence: CDR1 SGHTA, CDR2 FQGTGA. The CDR3 sequence is 13 residues long.

This clonotype has just a few counts. The V gene is TRBV24-1, the J gene TRBJ2-2; D remains ambiguous. The germline gives CDR1 KGHDR, CDR2 SFDVKD. Trimming took 3 bases from V and 5 from J, leaving 15 bases between them. There are 16 residues in the CDR3. The CDR3 spells CATSDETRGRTGELFF. DNA for the CDR3: TGTGCCACCAGTGATGAGACCCGCGGTCGTACCGGGGAGCTGTTTTTT.

The rearrangement links TRBV6-5 to TRBJ2-3, with D perhaps matching TRBD2 (7 bases). The germline gives CDR1 MNHEY, CDR2 SVGAGI. This CDR3 region has 15 residues. V was cut by 5 bases and J by 5 bases, with 17 bases left in between. The CDR3 reads CASSTGVGGLDTQYF. The CDR3 DNA reads as TGTGCCAGCAGTACTGGGGTCGGGGGGCTAGATACGCAGTATTTT.

About this clonotype itself: A much bigger clone sits one base away, suggesting this may be a read error. The CDR3 loop reads CASSEEGHSSTEAFF. The DNA of the CDR3 is TGTGCCAGCTCAGAAGAAGGACATTCGAGCACTGAAGCTTTCTTT. The chain couples TRBV18 to TRBJ1-1, with D perhaps matching TRBD1 (5 bases). This CDR3 spans 15 amino acids. Germline V gene sequence: CDR1 KGHSH, CDR2 LQKENI. V dropped 5 bases and J dropped 4 bases, with 17 bases sitting between them.

To note about this clonotype: A single base separates this from a much larger clone, so it may be a read error. Since the CDR3 does not end with the conserved phenylalanine or tryptophan, this likely comes from a read error. CDR3 region: CASSEWDTTDTQYY. Here the CDR3 DNA reads TGTGCCAGCAGTGAATGGGACACCACAGATACGCAGTATTAT. The rearrangement uses TRBV25-1 and TRBJ2-3; tentative D call: TRBD1 (6 bases). Trimming pared 1 base from V and 2 bases from J, leaving 7 bases between. This CDR3 contains 14 residues. The V gene's germline CDR1 is MGHDK and CDR2 SYGVNS.

CDR3 in DNA: TGCGCCAGCAGCCAGGTGGCAGGGCAGGGACTCTATAATTCACCCCTCCACTTT. Its protein product is CASSQVAGQGLYNSPLHF. The V and J genes are TRBV4-1 and TRBJ1-6; D possibly corresponds to TRBD1 (5 bases). The CDR3 is 18 amino acids. Germline V gene lookup returns CDR1 MGHRA and CDR2 YSYEKL. Trimming shortened V by 3 bases and J by 3 bases, and 18 bases separated the two germline ends.

Comments on this clonotype: This could be a read error, since a much larger clone is one nucleotide away. The rearrangement uses TRBV29-1 and TRBJ2-3; 7 bases map to TRBD2. The CDR3 is 11 amino acids. Per the germline V gene, CDR1 is SQVTM and CDR2 is ANQGSEA. The CDR3 coding sequence is TGCGGCCATGGGGGGGCAGATACGCAGTATTTT. Its translation: CGHGGADTQYF.

This clonotype was seen a few times. V and J are TRBV30 and TRBJ2-7; D is tentatively TRBD1 or TRBD2 (5 bases each). The CDR3 contains 13 residues. The V end lost 5 bases, the J end lost 2 bases, and 13 bases lay between the germline ends. From germline, CDR1 is GTSNPN and CDR2 SVGIG (reference sequence). The CDR3 nucleotides read TGTGCCTGGGGGGTGGGACCAACCTACGAGCAGTACTTC. It specifies CAWGVGPTYEQYF.

A few counts support this clonotype. This chain uses TRBV24-1 with TRBJ2-2; 7 bases align to TRBD1. The CDR3 consists of 15 residues. After removal of 4 bases from V and 7 bases from J, the junction contained 8 bases not matched to a gene. The germline CDR1 and CDR2 sequences are KGHDR and SFDVKD. The CDR3 spells CATSEPGTEGGELFF. Written as DNA, the CDR3 is TGTGCCACCAGTGAACCCGGGACAGAGGGCGGGGAGCTGTTTTTT.

The genes are TRBV14 and TRBJ2-3, with 7 bases fitting TRBD1. Germline assignment: CDR1 SGHDN and CDR2 FVKESK. CDR3 length equals 16 residues. The V segment lost 0 bases and the J segment 4 bases; nucleotides outside the gene matches: 7. The CDR3 region has the DNA TGTGCCAGCAGCCAAGATATAGGGGGCGCGGCAGATACGCAGTATTTT. It codes for CASSQDIGGAADTQYF.

The chain recombines TRBV13 with TRBJ2-2; 7 bases align to TRBD1. The ends lost 5 bases at V and 8 bases at J; junction bases unmatched: 17. CDR1 is PRHDT and CDR2 is FYEKMQ in the germline V gene (reference sequence). This CDR3 has 17 residues. CDR3 sequence reads: CASSDNGDSKRKGELFF. The CDR3, as DNA: TGTGCCAGCAGCGATAACGGGGACAGTAAAAGGAAGGGGGAGCTGTTTTTT.

This chain links TRBV7-6 with TRBJ2-7; D is unclear. Trimming removed 6 bases at V and 2 bases at J, with 8 bases between. The CDR3 is made up of 12 amino acids. Germline assignment: CDR1 SGHVS and CDR2 FNYEAQ. The CDR3 loop reads CASSHAPYEQYF. CDR3 nucleotides: TGTGCCAGCAGTCATGCCCCCTACGAGCAGTACTTC.

At least ten counts were recorded for this clonotype. The J gene is TRBJ1-5, the V gene TRBV6-1, with D possibly TRBD1 on 5 matching bases. CDR3 length: 15 amino acids. V gave up 6 bases and J gave up 0 bases, with 12 bases separating them. The germline gives CDR1 MNHNS, CDR2 SASEGT. CDR3 sequence reads: CASRGEHYSNQPQHF. CDR3 bases: TGTGCCAGCAGGGGGGAGCACTATAGCAATCAGCCCCAGCATTTT.

In the case of this clonotype: Mismatch with germline at one junction end may stem from a read error. The CDR3 DNA reads as TGTGCCAGCAGCACTCTAGCGGCCAATGAGCGGTTCTTC. The encoded protein is CASSTLAANERFF. This rearrangement joins TRBV9 to TRBJ2-1; 7 bases are shared with TRBD2. The CDR3 sequence is 13 residues long. The germline V gene encodes CDR1 SGDLS and CDR2 YYNGEE.

A note on this clonotype: Possible read error: a much larger clone is one base away. This chain joins TRBV4-1 and TRBJ2-1, with D perhaps matching TRBD1 (5 bases). The CDR3 is 15 residues long. In germline, CDR1 is MGHRA, CDR2 YSYEKL. Between the trimmed V and J ends, which lost 1 base and 8 bases, there was a span of 15 bases. The CDR3 DNA reads as TGCGCCAGCAGCCAAGGTAGTATGACAGAGGATGAGCAGTTCTTC. Amino acid sequence: CASSQGSMTEDEQFF.

Comments on this clonotype: The junction differs from germline at one of its ends, possibly a read error. V gene TRBV27 combines with J gene TRBJ2-7; D perhaps matches TRBD2 (6 bases). CDR3 size: 13 residues. CDR1 is MNHEY, CDR2 SMNVEV, per germline (reference sequence). In DNA form, the CDR3 reads TGTGCCAGCAGTTTAGTGGGAGGATACGGGCAGTACTTC. It yields the protein CASSLVGGYGQYF.

This clonotype has only a few counts. The chain links TRBV7-9 to TRBJ2-3; 7 positions match TRBD2. The V and J ends lost 1 base and 4 bases, in that order; junction bases with no gene match: 5. The CDR3 spans 15 residues. Germline V lookup: CDR1 SEHNR, CDR2 FQNEAQ (reference sequence). The CDR3 sequence: CASSLGTSISDTQYF. CDR3 nucleotide sequence: TGTGCCAGCAGCTTAGGGACTAGTATTTCAGATACGCAGTATTTT.

In its sample, this clonotype was seen a few times. The genes are TRBV12-3 or TRBV12-4 and TRBJ2-1; weak D call: TRBD2 (6 bases). The V end was cut by 7 bases, the J end by 9 bases, with 13 bases between. This CDR3 region has 12 residues. CDR3 residues: CASIGGDIEQFF. The CDR3 nucleotides are TGTGCCAGCATAGGCGGGGATATTGAGCAGTTCTTC.

This clonotype was found many times. V gene TRBV28 combines with J gene TRBJ1-5; no firm D call. Germline values: CDR1 MDHEN, CDR2 SYDVKM. The CDR3 spans 14 residues. V shed 3 bases and J shed 3 bases, with 9 bases lying between them. CDR3 sequence (DNA): TGTGCCAGCAGTTTTGACAAGATCAATCAGCCCCAGCATTTT. It yields the protein CASSFDKINQPQHF.

The chain uses TRBV12-3 or TRBV12-4 and TRBJ2-5, with TRBD2 matching 9 bases. CDR3 length: 14 amino acids. With 1 base clipped from V and 9 bases from J, the junction kept 6 bases outside the gene matches. The CDR3 reads CASSLGGGDSAQYF. Written as DNA, the CDR3 is TGTGCCAGCAGTTTAGGCGGGGGGGACTCAGCCCAGTACTTC.

Turning to this clonotype: A clone one base away is much larger, so this may be a read error. The V call is TRBV24-1, the J call TRBJ2-1; no firm D call. The germline V and J ends were trimmed by 0 bases and 6 bases, with 11 bases remaining between them. Germline V gene data show CDR1 as KGHDR and CDR2 as SFDVKD. The CDR3 runs 15 residues. CDR3: CATSDLGQERNEQFF. The DNA of the CDR3 is TGTGCCACCAGTGATTTGGGGCAGGAGCGCAATGAGCAGTTCTTC.

The table lists this clonotype with many counts. V is TRBV20-1 and J is TRBJ2-3, with D perhaps given as TRBD1 or TRBD2 (5 bases each). The CDR3 is 15 residues long. Germline V lookup: CDR1 DFQATT, CDR2 SNEGSKA (reference sequence). The V and J ends lost 4 bases and 2 bases respectively, with 16 bases between them. CDR3 sequence reads: CSAIFPEGYTDTQYF. The CDR3 DNA reads as TGCAGTGCTATCTTTCCCGAGGGGTACACAGATACGCAGTATTTT.

This clonotype has ten or more counts. CDR3 nucleotide sequence: TGTGCCAGCAGCCCCGGACAGGGATCTGCTTCACCCCTCCACTTT. Translating it yields CASSPGQGSASPLHF. The chain recombines TRBV7-9 with TRBJ1-6, with 8 bases lining up with TRBD1. V shed 5 bases and J 9 bases; nucleotides not matched to a gene: 9. Germline V lookup: CDR1 SEHNR, CDR2 FQNEAQ (reference sequence). The CDR3 is 15 amino acids.

The rearrangement links TRBV15 to TRBJ2-2, with 8 bases fitting TRBD1. The CDR3 loop spans 15 amino acids. Germline-derived CDR1 and CDR2 are LNHNV and YYDKDF (reference sequence). After removal of 2 bases from V and 7 bases from J, the junction contained 6 bases not matched to a gene. The CDR3 nucleotides read TGTGCCACCAGCAGAACAGGGGGTTTGGACGGGGAGCTGTTTTTT. Its protein is CATSRTGGLDGELFF.

Many counts were recorded for this clonotype. This chain uses TRBV5-1 with TRBJ2-2; a weak D match, TRBD2 (6 bases). Germline values: CDR1 SGHRS, CDR2 YFSETQ. Trimming took off 3 bases at V and 5 bases at J, with 23 bases between the two ends. This CDR3 comprises 18 residues. The DNA for the CDR3 is TGCGCCAGCAGCTCCGAGATCTCCGGGACTGTGGGAACCGGGGAGCTGTTTTTT. As protein: CASSSEISGTVGTGELFF. Full variable domain (remainder filled in from reference TRBV5-1 and TRBJ2-2): KAGVTQTPRYLIKTRGQQVTLSCSPISGHRSVSWYQQTPGQGLQFLFEYFSETQRNKGNFPGRFSGRQFSNSRSEMNVSTLELGDSALYLCASSSEISGTVGTGELFFGEGSRLTVL.

V usage is TRBV3-1 and J usage is TRBJ2-3; 7 bases align to TRBD2. The V segment lost 3 bases and the J segment 6 bases; nucleotides outside the gene matches: 3. This CDR3 has 13 residues. The V gene's germline CDR1 is LGHDT and CDR2 YNNKEL (reference sequence). CDR3 in DNA: TGTGCCAGCAGCCATTCCGGGGGGGATACGCAGTATTTT. Translation: CASSHSGGDTQYF.